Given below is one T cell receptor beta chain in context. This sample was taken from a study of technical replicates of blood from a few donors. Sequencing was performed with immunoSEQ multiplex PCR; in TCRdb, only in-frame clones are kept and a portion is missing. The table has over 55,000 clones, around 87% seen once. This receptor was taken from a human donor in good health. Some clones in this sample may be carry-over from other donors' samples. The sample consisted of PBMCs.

CDR3 DNA: TGTGCCAGCAGCTCTGAAGGGGGCTCTGGCTACACCTTC. Its protein product is CASSSEGGSGYTF. J is TRBJ1-2 and V is TRBV7-9; 7 positions match TRBD1. J was trimmed by 7 bases and V by 4 bases; bases with no gene match: 6. This CDR3 region has 13 residues. Germline CDR1 is SEHNR and CDR2 is FQNEAQ (reference sequence).